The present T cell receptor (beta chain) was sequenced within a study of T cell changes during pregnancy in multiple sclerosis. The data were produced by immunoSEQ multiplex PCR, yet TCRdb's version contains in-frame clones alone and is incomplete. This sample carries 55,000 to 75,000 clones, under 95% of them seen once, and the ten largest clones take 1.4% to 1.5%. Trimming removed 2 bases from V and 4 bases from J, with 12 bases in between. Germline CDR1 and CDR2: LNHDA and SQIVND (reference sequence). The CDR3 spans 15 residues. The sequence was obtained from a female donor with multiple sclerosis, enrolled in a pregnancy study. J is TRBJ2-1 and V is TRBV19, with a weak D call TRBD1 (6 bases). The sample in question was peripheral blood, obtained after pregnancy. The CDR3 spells CASSIRTEEYNEQFF. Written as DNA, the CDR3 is TGTGCCAGTAGTATACGGACAGAGGAGTACAATGAGCAGTTCTTC.